This TCR beta chain originates from a study of response to subunit inactivated influenza vaccine. Each CDR3 protein is one row after TCRdb ran MiXCR on the RT-PCR reads. The table shows around 180,000 distinct CDR3 sequences, with around 8.8% occurring only once. The V gene end was trimmed by 6 bases and the J gene end by 8 bases; junction bases not matched to a gene: 12. This CDR3 contains 14 residues. Per the germline V gene, CDR1 is MNHEY and CDR2 is SVGEGT. Overall study findings and caveats: The authors offered the suggestion that each seasonal influenza vaccination recruits few new T cells.

This clonotype was detected only a few times. Antigen unknown. Specimen: non-naive T cells sorted from PBMCs, collected on the day of vaccination. This TCR came from a man aged 45-60 years who received an inactivated influenza vaccine. The genes are TRBV6-2 or TRBV6-3 and TRBJ2-7; 8 nucleotides align to TRBD1. The CDR3 bases are TGTGCCAGCAGAGGTCGGGGACAGGACACTCAGCAGTACTTC. Protein sequence: CASRGRGQDTQQYF.